Listed here are 2 T cell receptor beta chains from one sample, sequenced in a study of metastatic and nonmetastatic thyroid tumors. Every patient underwent thyroid surgery untreated. Through MiXCR, TCRdb re-clonotyped the PCR reads. The table lists some 69,000 clones, 13% to 15% of them singletons. The sample consisted of blood. All receptors derive from a male donor with papillary thyroid cancer or a benign thyroid nodule (not recorded which). Some clones in this sample may be carry-over from other donors' samples.

This clone has a count of ten or more. The DNA for the CDR3 is TGTGCCAGCAGTATGGACAGAGGGAACAATGAGCAGTTCTTC. This codes for CASSMDRGNNEQFF. The chain combines TRBV11-1 with TRBJ2-1; weak D call: TRBD1 (6 bases). Trimming removed 6 bases at V and 5 bases at J, with 14 bases between. The germline V gene encodes CDR1 SGHAT and CDR2 FQDESV (reference sequence). The CDR3 consists of 14 residues.

This clone was seen ten or more times. The chain links TRBV7-9 to TRBJ2-1, with a weak D call TRBD2 (6 bases). Germline V CDR1 and CDR2: SEHNR, FQNEAQ (reference sequence). Trimming stripped 8 bases from V and 6 bases from J, with 17 bases between. CDR3 length: 14 amino acids. CDR3 sequence reads: CASGRLGEGNEQFF. DNA of the CDR3: TGTGCCAGCGGGAGGTTGGGGGAAGGCAATGAGCAGTTCTTC.